This TCR beta chain was recovered during a study of CD8+ T cells in alopecia areata. This CDR3 has 15 amino acids. Losses at the gene ends were 4 bases for V and 1 base for J; bases not matched to a gene: 6. Germline V gives CDR1 SGHDN, CDR2 FVKESK. Treatment here: oral pan-JAK inhibitor, 5-10 mg twice daily. RNA was extracted and reverse transcribed into cDNA as the sequencing template. Libraries were prepared by immunoSEQ multiplex PCR; TCRdb keeps only in-frame clonotypes and omits some of them. The data contain about 190,000 clones, about 60% of them singletons. The source was CD4+ T cells sorted from blood, collected at week 4, from a patient treated with tofacitinib. This receptor was taken from a human donor with alopecia areata. This rearrangement joins TRBV14 to TRBJ2-5, with 7 bases aligning to TRBD1. DNA of the CDR3: TGTGCCAGCAGCCGCCTGACAGGGTTCCAAGAGACCCAGTACTTC. Translating it yields CASSRLTGFQETQYF. The variable domain in full, completed from reference TRBV14 and TRBJ2-5, reads EAGVTQFPSHSVIEKGQTVTLRCDPISGHDNLYWYRRVMGKEIKFLLHFVKESKQDESGMPNNRFLAERTGGTYSTLKVQPAELEDSGVYFCASSRLTGFQETQYFGPGTRLLVL.